This T cell receptor beta chain was recovered during a study of shared clonotypes between healthy human individuals. The assay used deep level. Sequenced by immunoSEQ multiplex PCR; TCRdb stores in-frame clones only, minus some. The sample lists about a million clones, roughly 77% occurring once. Donors included only healthy HIV-negative adults lacking recent acute infections or vaccinations. All participating donors were Caucasian adults from Nashville, Tennessee. The CDR3 covers 13 residues. V lost 5 bases to trimming and J lost 0 bases, with 7 bases between them. Per the germline V gene, CDR1 is SGHVS and CDR2 is FNYEAQ.

The sequence came from a man younger than 35 in good health. Some clones in this sample may be carry-over from other donors' samples. The sequenced sample was memory CD4+ T cells from PBMCs. Documented subset: CD45RA-negative fraction. This rearrangement joins TRBV7-6 to TRBJ1-1; D is ambiguous. This CDR3 is CASSITVNTEAFF. As DNA, the CDR3 is TGTGCCAGCAGCATAACAGTGAACACTGAAGCTTTCTTT.